Here is one T cell receptor (beta chain) with its context. Its antigen has not been determined. Qualities for individual bases were not recorded, and no much larger clone is one base off. Based on the germline V gene, the CDR1 and CDR2 sequences are SGHTA and FQGNSA. V trim: 5 bases; J trim: 1 base; unmatched bases: 14. From cysteine to phenylalanine, the CDR3 is 18 amino acids long. Only the CDR3 DNA is retained, 54 bases long and in frame from the first base. The data derive from a study of cytomegalovirus exposure and HLA in healthy donors (dated by TCRdb to 2016 to 2017). General notes on the study: An earlier analysis of roughly 570 of the donors reported 276 Gb of sequence data and 95 million to 120 million unique TCR beta sequences obtained from 150 million to 200 million T cells. Typing coverage varied by locus: roughly 629-640 donors for A, B, C, DRB1 and DQB1; some 520 for DQA1; about 600 for DPA1; more than 450 for DPB1. Of the roughly 400 genotyped donors, 80% to 90% were placed in the genetic ancestry cluster associated with self-reported Caucasian donors. Five DR-DQ haplotypes were handled as single units for association and clustering because linkage in the cohort was strong. In addition to the first cohort of 650 to 800 subjects, a separate validation cohort of 120 different subjects was used. HLA typing covered class I and class II loci at four-digit resolution. The aim of the study was to test whether cataloging public T cell receptors could identify signatures of past pathogen exposure. Rather than using new phenotypic data, the later analysis identified candidate immune exposures from TCR beta sequences and from how often those sequences occurred across donors. To predict cytomegalovirus infection status, the study combined high-throughput TCR immunosequencing, statistical association of individual TCRs with disease status, and machine learning. All discovery cohort repertoires had been generated on a single sequencing platform. In a later genetic analysis, genome-wide SNP genotypes for about 55% of the 666 donors were used, and that subset was treated as a discovery cohort. A later analysis re-analyzed previously published TCR beta repertoires from several hundred donors and added high-resolution HLA genotyping to study TCR occurrence patterns. The study used immunosequencing to profile the T cell repertoires of around 600 subjects and linked those repertoires to cytomegalovirus serostatus. An earlier analysis of several hundred of the donors applied high-throughput TCR beta sequencing to assess whether each TCR beta V gene segment acted as functional or pseudogenic. Alongside the repertoire data, information on donor age, sex, ethnicity and CMV serostatus was compiled. Across 398 genotyped donors of the cohort, an average of about 240,000 unique TCR beta nucleotide sequences per donor were sequenced, and roughly 18% of those sequences were non-productive. An early release that covered 500 to 800 HLA-typed donors contained about 300 gigabases of sequencing data and 80 million or so unique TCR sequences.

Libraries were built with the immunoSEQ multiplex PCR assay. The multiplex PCR relied on a mix of 60 forward primers for TCR Vbeta segments and 13 reverse primers for TCR Jbeta segments. The CDR3 region of rearranged TCR beta genes was amplified from genomic DNA by a multiplex PCR assay. Amplified TCR beta libraries were sequenced as 87-base-pair reads on the Illumina HiSeq System. On the authors' methods: In a later analysis, 77 million or so unique TCR beta chains were counted across the approximately 670 repertoires, and approximately 11 million of these chains were shared by at least two donors. A nearest-neighbor algorithm error-corrected the raw reads and collapsed the reads into unique sequences, merging closely related sequences to remove PCR and sequencing errors. CDR3 sequences were aligned to IMGT reference sequences to assign V, D and J gene segments. For a sequence to be retained, a match of at least six nucleotides was required to both a V gene segment and a J gene segment. A rearrangement was called productive if the CDR3 had no stop codons and remained in frame with V and J, and every other rearrangement was called non-productive. Following IMGT convention, CDR3 was defined as the stretch from the second conserved V-encoded cysteine up to the conserved J-encoded phenylalanine. The earlier analysis of some 580 of the donors excluded any sequence lacking an unambiguous match to a single V gene segment. In an earlier analysis of approximately 500 of the donors, a V segment was called functional when productive rearrangements were above 56.7%, and segregating when the standard deviation between donors exceeded 5%. A statistical classification framework was built for diagnosing cytomegalovirus status from the catalog of TCR beta chain sequences. In a later analysis, TCR nucleotide sequences were compared against IMGT/GENE-DB human TR gene sequences so that V and J genes could be assigned. The TCRdist pipeline was used in a later analysis to assign CDR3 sequences and most-parsimonious VDJ recombination scenarios. In a later analysis, each TCR beta chain was defined by its CDR3 amino acid sequence together with its V-gene family, and reads without a unique V-gene family were excluded. As a way to deal with suspected cross-contamination and a sequencing artifact, a later analysis dropped 450 to 600 nucleotide sequences that were highly shared and had low generation probability. For each public chain, a later analysis derived a clonal expansion index from normalized ranks of inferred template counts within each repertoire. In a later analysis, generation probabilities were computed using a VDJ recombination model fitted to out-of-frame rearrangements, and the results were checked against IGoR. A later analysis scored TCR-TCR, TCR-HLA and TCR-CMV co-occurrence with hypergeometric tests, applying a repertoire-size bias correction to TCR pairs. A later analysis estimated false discovery rates by permuting HLA or CMV assignments 20 times. A later analysis grouped co-occurring TCRs with DBSCAN, adding TCRdist sequence similarity when clustering within HLA-allele-positive subsets. Repertoires with fewer than 30,000 or more than 120,000 public chains were left out of co-occurrence clustering, as were a handful of repertoires with anomalous nucleotide sharing. The clones in this table, taken by TCRdb from immuneACCESS, are in-frame only. Not every clone is retained; where verified, under half of the shortfall comes from an unresolved V gene, and the cause of the rest is unknown. That table furnishes V, J and clone size, whereas the DNA furnished D and trimming. The sample table shows around 50,000 clones, and roughly four fifths are seen once. Together, the top ten hold over 1.5% of the sample.

The cohort was made up of several hundred healthy bone marrow donors. At the time of sampling, every cohort member was nominally healthy, though immune exposures that went unrecorded were likely present. The donor was CMV seronegative and was included in the group of several hundred seronegative cohort members. A peripheral blood sample was provided by each donor, and peripheral blood mononuclear cells were used for TCR beta sequencing. The Qiagen DNeasy Blood Extraction Kit was used to extract genomic DNA from the blood cell samples. The full study reports these points: In a later analysis, most CMV-associated TCR beta chains were found to appear HLA-restricted, with HLA associations seemingly driven largely by CMV exposure. Because HLA typing was unavailable for some donors at each locus, only the typed subset was used in association tests. A further reported finding was that TCR beta sequences accurately predicted the HLA-A and HLA-B alleles for most subjects in the first cohort. Immune exposure information for the cohort was limited to CMV serostatus. In an earlier analysis of 587 of the donors, most TCR beta V segments were observed in productive rearrangements about 87% or about 30% of the time, broadly matching IMGT annotations. In a later genetic analysis, fewer N-insertions in productive TCRs were reported among donors in an Asian-associated ancestry cluster than the roughly 640-donor mean. A few of the identified cytomegalovirus-associated TCR beta chains were confirmed in vitro to be specific for cytomegalovirus antigens. Linkage disequilibrium might explain the correlated functional status among segregating V segments, but an unknown experimental factor could not be excluded. In a later analysis, several top co-occurrence clusters were reported to appear linked to parvovirus B19, influenza, CMV and Epstein-Barr virus. Cytomegalovirus status was reported to be diagnosed by the classifier with high specificity and sensitivity in both the original and validation cohorts. In the study, 150 to 200 TCR beta chains were listed as associated with cytomegalovirus. It was suggested by the authors that the approach could potentially be generalized to other disease states and immunological phenotypes. The presence/absence analyses assumed that sequencing depth was roughly uniform across donors, and that assumption may not be true. Most TCR sequences were observed very rarely across donors, whereas some public TCRs were present in many individuals. The cohort was sequenced for TCR beta chains only, and without alpha or paired-chain data the features that could be detected were limited. Specific HLA alleles were associated with over 15,000 TCR beta sequences at a false discovery rate of 0.05 in a later analysis. In a later analysis, the rate of TCR association differed among HLA loci, with DRB1 alleles having the most associated TCRs and HLA-C alleles having the fewest. The sequencing pipeline was judged likely to have produced a cluster of highly shared sequence variants as a technical artifact. Some IMGT-functional V segments, including TRBV6-2 and TRBV6-3, could not be distinguished by the 87-base-pair reads and were therefore excluded. When HLA alleles, especially DR and DQ, strongly co-occurred, attributing TCR associations to individual alleles was difficult. Because counts were too low, roughly 18 rarely observed V segments, including chromosome 9 orphons, were left out of the earlier analysis of some 640 of the donors. In a later analysis, HLA-associated TCR beta chains showed more clonal expansion and lower generation probabilities than non-associated chains that were equally common. In a later genetic analysis, a missense DCLRE1C variant was associated with V-gene and J-gene trimming of TCR beta chains, and the association was replicated in an independent cohort.

The sample was PBMCs. The chain was built from TRBV7-2 and TRBJ1-5, with 7 middle bases fitting TRBD1. The TCR was taken from a man between 40 and 49 years old in good health and CMV-seronegative. The CDR3: CASSRLRRDRISNQPQHF. The DNA sequence is as follows: TGTGCCAGCAGCCGACTGAGGAGGGACAGAATAAGCAATCAGCCCCAGCATTTT.